The T cell receptor (beta chain) described here comes from a study of T-cell reconstitution after alpha-beta-depleted transplantation in children (dated by TCRdb to about 2016). With regard to the full study: The study quantitatively tracked T-cell immune reconstitution after TCRalphabeta/CD19-depleted allogeneic hematopoietic cell transplantation in children using TCR repertoire profiling.

V is clipped by 5 bases and J by 3 bases, and the sequence between their germline boundaries is 11 bases long. The CDR3 goes from the cysteine to the phenylalanine over 14 residues. Just the 42-base CDR3 DNA is kept, in frame starting at base 1. The germline V gene supplies CDR1 SGHVS and CDR2 FQNEAQ. The library was generated by PCR. The reads were generated on an Illumina HiSeq 2500. TCR library preparation used molecular barcoding, with unique molecular identifiers applied to normalize quantification of the TCRbeta repertoire. TCRdb reworked the public reads: Q25 trimming with fastp, MiXCR clone assembly, productive beta chains retained. Identical CDR3 protein sequences are pooled into one entry, listed with their most common genes and DNA. This sample gives 250,000 to 350,000 distinct CDR3 sequences in total; 9.9% of them show up just once. In total, the top ten clones hold 10% of the sample. On this clonotype itself: The specificity of this receptor is unknown. Base qualities are missing; no much larger clone stands one base away.

The rearranged chain carries TRBV7-8 and TRBJ2-1; the D gene assignment is ambiguous. The TCR sequence derives from a human donor who donated a stem cell graft to a child with SCID. The sample in question was PBMCs from the stem cell graft donor, obtained from the stem cell graft. CDR3 reads: CASSQRQVYNEQFF. The nucleotide sequence is given as TGTGCCAGCAGCCAGAGACAAGTCTACAATGAGCAGTTCTTC.